This T cell receptor (beta chain) was documented in a study of identifying expanded T cells in peripheral blood. TCRdb keeps only in-frame clones here, not all; method: immunoSEQ multiplex PCR. The sample lists about 78,000 clones, approximately 85% occurring once. Overall study results and limits: Over about two and four weeks, about 15 and 19 clones changed, versus 1.2 between replicates.

Collection occurred without any documented infections or immune events in donors. Worth noting for this clone: Its antigen remains unidentified.

The length of the CDR3 is 14 residues. The ends were cut back, 4 bases at V and 5 bases at J, with 14 bases in the middle. Germline V CDR1 and CDR2: MDHEN, SYDVKM. Sequenced input: blood. This chain uses TRBV28 with TRBJ1-2; no firm D call. The sequence came from a person aged 18 to 75 in good health. The CDR3 protein is CASSSGLIVYGYTF. The DNA for the CDR3 is TGTGCCAGCAGTTCTGGCCTCATTGTTTATGGCTACACCTTC.